Sequencing of this T cell receptor beta chain was carried out in a study of blood T cell repertoires in COVID-19 (dated by TCRdb to 2019 to 2021). Describing the broader study: The collaborator samples originated in the United States, Italy and Spain and spanned the acute and convalescent phases of COVID-19. The prospective study material was composed of cDNA or gDNA derived from T cells, B-cell-depleted T cells, or PBMCs. Subjects who had been exposed to COVID-19, were actively infected with it, or had recovered from it provided the deeply sampled blood TCRbeta repertoires that made up the dataset. The repertoires were released in a freely available public database meant as a resource for research on the immune response to SARS-CoV-2. The samples were drawn from two sources: the first 160 participants of the ongoing ImmuneRACE study, and 1,200 or so subjects contributed by 6 global collaborators. Where available, HLA class I and class II types were taken from metadata supplied by the sample provider and were not determined by assay-based typing. Nearly every sample came with metadata listing a de-identified subject ID, COVID-19 status, age in years and sex.

TCRbeta CDR3 regions were amplified from genomic DNA using the immunoSEQ Assay, a bias-controlled multiplex PCR. Turning to the authors' computational methods: The number of nucleated cells in each sample was estimated by amplification of reference gene primers within the assay. To quantify the absolute abundance of each unique TCRbeta CDR3 rearrangement, sequence reads were collapsed and filtered. Productive Simpson clonality was computed per sample as the square root of Simpson's diversity index over productive rearrangements. TCRdb obtained this table from immuneACCESS and retained in-frame rearrangements with V and J assigned. These tables miss some clones; where compared with another copy, unresolved V genes account for less than half of the shortfall, and the remainder is unexplained. V, J and clone size are taken as reported in that table, and D and trimming were inferred from the DNA itself. Across this sample there are 60,000 to 75,000 clones, with 70% to 85% seen only once. Of the sample, around 27% falls within the top ten clones.

This clone was detected a few times. Its antigen has not been determined. No much larger clonotype is one base removed from it; base qualities were not supplied. Each collaborating institution followed its own protocols to collect whole blood in K2EDTA tubes. For TCRbeta analysis, collaborators shipped samples as frozen whole blood, isolated PBMCs, or DNA extracted from either of those sample types. Results the study describes overall, beyond this receptor: Clinical and demographic metadata were provided uncurated, with the amount varying by source and participant.

Sequencing input: peripheral blood. The receptor was derived from a man aged 55 to 70 with active or convalescent COVID-19.

The DNA sequence is given as TGTGCCAGCAGCGTTAGCGGGGACCAAGAGACCCAGTACTTC. Translated, it gives CASSVSGDQETQYF. The V and J genes are TRBV4-2 and TRBJ2-5; 8 of the junction bases match TRBD2. V trim: 5 bases; J trim: 0 bases; unmatched bases: 2. Taken from cysteine to phenylalanine, the CDR3 has 14 residues. Only the CDR3 part of the read is kept: 42 bases, read in frame from the first base. The germline V gene yields LGHNA for CDR1 and YNFKEQ for CDR2.